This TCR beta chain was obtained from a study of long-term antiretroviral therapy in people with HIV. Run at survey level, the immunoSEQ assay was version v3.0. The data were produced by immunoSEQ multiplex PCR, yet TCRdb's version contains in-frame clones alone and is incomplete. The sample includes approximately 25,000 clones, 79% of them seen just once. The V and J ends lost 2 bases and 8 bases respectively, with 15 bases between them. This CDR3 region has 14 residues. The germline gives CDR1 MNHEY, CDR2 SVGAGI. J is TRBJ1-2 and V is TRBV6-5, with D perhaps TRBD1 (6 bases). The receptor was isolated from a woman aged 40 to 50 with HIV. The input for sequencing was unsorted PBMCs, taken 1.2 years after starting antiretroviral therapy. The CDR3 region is CASSYQAGASGYTF. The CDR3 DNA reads TGTGCCAGCAGTTACCAGGCAGGGGCGTCGGGCTACACCTTC.